The 18 T cell receptor beta chains below were found in one sample sequenced in a study of T cells in Graves' hyperthyroidism and ophthalmopathy. RNA transcripts gave rise to amplified TCR beta CDR3 regions. When the TCR CDR3 underwent first-round RT-PCR, the HTBI primer set was used. TCRdb redid the calling of the multiplex PCR reads with MiXCR, one entry per CDR3 protein. The sample includes about 400,000 distinct CDR3 sequences, just under 15% of them seen just once. Sequences were obtained from blood. The receptors derive from a woman aged 25 to 39 with Graves' hyperthyroidism.

This clonotype was recorded many times. The chain couples TRBV28 to TRBJ1-1; D is unresolved. The CDR3 has 14 amino acids. The germline V and J ends were trimmed by 2 bases and 5 bases, with 12 bases remaining between them. Germline CDR1 is MDHEN and CDR2 is SYDVKM. The CDR3 loop is CASSLPDYRTEAFF. The CDR3 DNA is TGTGCCAGCAGTTTACCGGATTACCGAACTGAAGCTTTCTTT. Complete variable domain (other parts from reference TRBV28 and TRBJ1-1): DVKVTQSSRYLVKRTGEKVFLECVQDMDHENMFWYRQDPGLGLRLIYFSYDVKMKEKGDIPEGYSVSREKKERFSLILESASTNQTSMYLCASSLPDYRTEAFFGQGTRLTVV.

This clonotype was counted between two and nine times. The genes are TRBV29-1 and TRBJ2-2; 7 positions match TRBD2. V trimming: 2 bases; J trimming: 5 bases; junction bases outside the gene matches: 2. This CDR3 has 13 residues. In germline, CDR1 is SQVTM, CDR2 ANQGSEA. The CDR3 DNA reads as TGCAGCGTTGAACTAGCGGTTACCGGGGAGCTGTTTTTT. It is translated as CSVELAVTGELFF.

This clonotype was seen repeatedly, ten times or more. V gene TRBV10-1 combines with J gene TRBJ2-5; no reliable D call. Trimming shortened V by 7 bases and J by 4 bases, and 19 bases separated the two germline ends. The CDR3 loop spans 15 amino acids. Germline V gives CDR1 WNHNN, CDR2 SYGVQD (reference sequence). The CDR3 coding sequence is TGCGCCAGCACCCACCCAGAGTCCGATCGAGAGACCCAGTACTTC. Protein sequence: CASTHPESDRETQYF.

This clonotype has a handful of counts. The chain links TRBV10-2 to TRBJ2-7; D possibly corresponds to TRBD1 (6 bases). Germline-derived CDR1 and CDR2 are WSHSY and SAAADI. This CDR3 comprises 13 residues. V shed 7 bases and J shed 5 bases, with 15 bases lying between them. This CDR3 reads CASKIWGPNEQYF. Here the CDR3 DNA reads TGCGCCAGCAAAATTTGGGGGCCCAACGAGCAGTACTTC.

This clonotype occurred a few times. The chain recombines TRBV25-1 with TRBJ2-3; 9 bases are a match to TRBD2. The germline V gene has CDR1 MGHDK and CDR2 SYGVNS. J lost 1 base, V lost 2 bases, and 4 bases had no gene match. The CDR3 consists of 16 residues. For the CDR3, the DNA is TGTGCCAGCAGTGAAACCGCTAGCGGGGGCACAGATACGCAGTATTTT. It is translated as CASSETASGGTDTQYF.

At least ten counts were recorded for this clonotype. One end of the junction varies from germline; a read error may be responsible. J is TRBJ2-1 and V is TRBV20-1; TRBD2 matches at 10 bases. CDR1 and CDR2 (germline): DFQATT, SNEGSKA (reference sequence). CDR3 length: 17 residues. Written as DNA, the CDR3 is TGCAGTGCTAGAGTCCTAGCGGGAGTGAGCTCCTACAATGAACAGTTCTTC. It encodes CSARVLAGVSSYNEQFF.

The table lists this clonotype with many counts. V usage is TRBV2 and J usage is TRBJ1-2, with 10 bases that match TRBD1. CDR3 length: 13 amino acids. Unmatched junction bases numbered 0, after V lost 6 bases and J lost 2 bases. From germline, CDR1 is SNHLY and CDR2 FYNNEI. The chain's CDR3 is CASRDRGNYGYTF. Here the CDR3 DNA reads TGTGCCAGCAGGGACAGGGGGAACTATGGCTACACCTTC.

As concerns this clonotype: Being one base from a much bigger clone, this may be a read error. The chain carries TRBV28 and TRBJ2-3; maybe TRBD2 (7 bases). The germline CDR1 and CDR2 sequences are MDHEN and SYDVKM. The CDR3 runs to 13 residues. Trimming stripped 6 bases from V and 9 bases from J, with 16 bases between. The CDR3 loop is CASRGGGAGTQYF. The DNA of the CDR3 is TGTGCCAGCAGGGGGGGGGGGGCGGGGACGCAGTATTTT.

This clonotype was seen many times. The V call is TRBV12-3 or TRBV12-4, the J call TRBJ1-1; D remains ambiguous. The CDR3 has 14 amino acids. The V and J ends lost 0 bases and 1 base respectively, with 6 bases between them. The CDR3 loop reads CASSLAGSNTEAFF. CDR3 in DNA: TGTGCCAGCAGTTTAGCGGGATCGAACACTGAAGCTTTCTTT.

Notes on this clonotype: A clone one base away is much larger, so this may be a read error. The chain uses TRBV2 and TRBJ1-5; D is perhaps TRBD1 (5 bases). There are 13 residues in the CDR3. The germline gives CDR1 SNHLY, CDR2 FYNNEI. CDR3 DNA sequence: TGTGCCAGAAGTGAAATGGAGGGGTGGCCCCAGCATTTT. Encoded protein: CARSEMEGWPQHF. The full variable domain, completed using reference TRBV2 and TRBJ1-5, is EPEVTQTPSHQVTQMGQEVILRCVPISNHLYFYWYRQILGQKVEFLVSFYNNEISEKSEIFDDQFSVERPDGSNFTLKIRSTKLEDSAMYFCARSEMEGWPQHFGDGTRLSIL.

This clonotype was seen at least ten times. The V gene is TRBV10-3, the J gene TRBJ2-7; the match to TRBD1 covers 7 bases. The CDR3 runs to 12 residues. Looked up from germline, CDR1 is ENHRY and CDR2 is SYGVKD. V lost 10 bases, J lost 2 bases, and 5 bases stayed unmatched. CDR3 coding DNA: TGTGCCACCGGACAGGACACCTACGAGCAGTACTTC. Translating it yields CATGQDTYEQYF.

This clonotype was seen a few times. One end of the junction is discordant with germline, which a read error may explain. This chain uses TRBV7-2 with TRBJ2-2; TRBD2 matches at 10 bases. The CDR3 contains 16 residues. In germline, CDR1 is SGHTA, CDR2 FQGNSA. This CDR3 reads CASRLGLAGVTGELFF. The DNA of the CDR3 is TGTGCCAGCAGATTAGGGCTAGCGGGAGTGACCGGGGAGCTGTTTTTT. The full variable domain, its missing parts supplied by reference TRBV7-2 and TRBJ2-2, is GAGVSQSPSNKVTEKGKDVELRCDPISGHTALYWYRQSLGQGLEFLIYFQGNSAPDKSGLPSDRFSAERTGGSVSTLTIQRTQQEDSAVYLCASRLGLAGVTGELFFGEGSRLTVL.

In regard to this clonotype: This sequence may be a read error, since a much larger clone differs from it by one base. This sequence joins TRBV28 and TRBJ2-5, with D tentatively TRBD1 (6 bases). The CDR3 loop spans 15 amino acids. Germline V gives CDR1 MDHEN, CDR2 SYDVKM. Trimming took off 4 bases at V and 5 bases at J, with 17 bases between the two ends. The CDR3 bases are TGTGCCAGCAGTTCGAATACAGGGTTCTCCGAGACCCAGTACTTC. Translating it yields CASSSNTGFSETQYF.

A remark on this clonotype: This may stem from a read error, because a much larger clone lies one nucleotide away. The rearrangement joins TRBV2 to TRBJ2-1; 7 bases map to TRBD2. J gave up 9 bases and V 1 base, and 6 bases lay outside the gene matches. The CDR3 has 14 amino acids. The V gene's germline CDR1 is SNHLY and CDR2 FYNNEI. Here the CDR3 reads CASSEVSGEGEQFF. CDR3 DNA: TGTGCCAGCAGTGAAGTGTCGGGGGAGGGTGAGCAGTTCTTC. Using reference TRBV2 and TRBJ2-1 for the parts outside the CDR3, the full variable domain is EPEVTQTPSHQVTQMGQEVILRCVPISNHLYFYWYRQILGQKVEFLVSFYNNEISEKSEIFDDQFSVERPDGSNFTLKIRSTKLEDSAMYFCASSEVSGEGEQFFGPGTRLTVL.

This clonotype was recorded many times. The chain links TRBV28 to TRBJ2-5; maybe TRBD1 (6 bases). This CDR3 region has 12 residues. CDR1 and CDR2 (germline): MDHEN, SYDVKM. V lost 11 bases and J lost 7, with 17 bases in between. The CDR3 reads CACKDRGRTQYF. The CDR3 nucleotides read TGTGCCTGCAAGGACAGAGGGAGGACCCAGTACTTC.

In its sample, this clonotype was seen many times. This chain connects TRBV9 to TRBJ2-5; D may be TRBD2 (6 bases). V was cut by 2 bases and J by 5 bases, with 13 bases left in between. CDR1 and CDR2 from the germline V gene are SGDLS and YYNGEE. This CDR3 has 14 amino acids. The CDR3 DNA reads as TGTGCCAGCAGCGTCCCCTCTAGCGCGGAGACCCAGTACTTC. This codes for CASSVPSSAETQYF. Using reference TRBV9 and TRBJ2-5 for the parts outside the CDR3, the full variable domain is DSGVTQTPKHLITATGQRVTLRCSPRSGDLSVYWYQQSLDQGLQFLIQYYNGEERAKGNILERFSAQQFPDLHSELNLSSLELGDSALYFCASSVPSSAETQYFGPGTRLLVL.

The chain employs TRBV15 and TRBJ2-7; 11 bases agree with TRBD2. The V and J ends lost 1 base and 3 bases, in that order; junction bases with no gene match: 11. The CDR3 runs to 18 residues. Germline V lookup: CDR1 LNHNV, CDR2 YYDKDF (reference sequence). The CDR3 DNA follows: TGTGCCACCAGCAGAGTTAGACTAGCGGGATCCGTAAGCTACGAGCAGTACTTC. Protein sequence: CATSRVRLAGSVSYEQYF.

The V gene is TRBV3-1, the J gene TRBJ2-7, with D possibly being TRBD2 (6 bases). CDR3 length: 17 amino acids. Trimming took 4 bases from V and 0 from J, leaving 19 bases between them. The V gene's germline CDR1 is LGHDT and CDR2 YNNKEL (reference sequence). DNA of the CDR3: TGTGCCAGCAGCCCGGGGGTTTTGACAGACTTCTCCTACGAGCAGTACTTC. It codes for CASSPGVLTDFSYEQYF.